These T cell receptor beta chains were read from a single sample in a study of T cell repertoires in cytomegalovirus infection. These receptors' targets are unknown. TCRdb redid the calling of the reads with MiXCR, one entry per CDR3 protein. Of 450,000 to 600,000 distinct CDR3 sequences in the sample, around 30% were seen once. This specimen consisted of cultured PBMCs, obtained from culture after CMV antigen stimulation. Receptors were obtained from a human donor in good health (CMV status not recorded). Some clones in this sample may be carry-over from other donors' samples. The conserved cysteine and the conserved F or W are not part of the CDR3 here.

CDR3aa	v_gene	j_gene
ASRPSASGRYNEQF	TRBV6-2/TRBV6-3	TRBJ2-1
ASSYSSLARETQY	TRBV6-1	TRBJ2-5
ASSAGSSTGELF	TRBV6-4	TRBJ2-2
ASSVNGAEQF	TRBV28	TRBJ2-1
ASSYSPEFFTDTQY	TRBV6-5	TRBJ2-3
ASSLAASGLLENSPLH	TRBV7-6	TRBJ1-6
ASRQDGLGRRETQY	TRBV5-6	TRBJ2-5
ASSWDRAGGYT	TRBV7-2	TRBJ1-2
ASSQKLEGGTDTQY	TRBV27	TRBJ2-3
ASSLEISYEQY	TRBV7-6	TRBJ2-7
ATLGTPPNNEQF	TRBV19	TRBJ2-1
ATSGTSGYNEQF	TRBV15	TRBJ2-1
ASSLGTLLLTDTQY	TRBV5-1	TRBJ2-3
ASGTGTLGTEAF	TRBV19	TRBJ1-1
ASSVAGTSGRFDIQY	TRBV5-3	TRBJ2-4
ASSPPRAHGETQY	TRBV7-2	TRBJ2-5
ASSLLGANTGELF	TRBV5-3	TRBJ2-2
ASSFTAASGSYEQY	TRBV28	TRBJ2-7
ASGHEIAEAF	TRBV12-5	TRBJ1-1
ASSFSERVLQAYEQY	TRBV7-8	TRBJ2-7
ASSLRQATSTDTQY	TRBV27	TRBJ2-3
ASSLQRVNEQF	TRBV12-3/TRBV12-4	TRBJ2-1
ASSFRTDYQETQY	TRBV7-6	TRBJ2-5
VSSEGTAGITDTQY	TRBV7-2	TRBJ2-3
ASSLRRVRSTNEKLF	TRBV7-8	TRBJ1-4
ASRTGRGYEQY	TRBV19	TRBJ2-7